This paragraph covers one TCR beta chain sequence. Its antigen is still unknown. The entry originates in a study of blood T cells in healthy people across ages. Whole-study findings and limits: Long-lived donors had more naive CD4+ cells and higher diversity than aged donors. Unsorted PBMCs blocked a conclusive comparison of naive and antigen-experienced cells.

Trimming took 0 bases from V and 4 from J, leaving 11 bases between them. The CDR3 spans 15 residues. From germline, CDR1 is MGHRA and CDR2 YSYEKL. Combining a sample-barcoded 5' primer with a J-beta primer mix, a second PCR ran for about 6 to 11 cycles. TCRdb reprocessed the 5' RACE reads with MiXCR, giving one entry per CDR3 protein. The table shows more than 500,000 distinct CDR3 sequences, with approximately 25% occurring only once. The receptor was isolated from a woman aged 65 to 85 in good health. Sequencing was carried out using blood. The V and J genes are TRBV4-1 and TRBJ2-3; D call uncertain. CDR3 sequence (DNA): TGCGCCAGCAGCCAAGATCTTCAAGCTGCAGATACGCAGTATTTT. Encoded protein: CASSQDLQAADTQYF.